These 21 T cell receptor beta chains were all obtained from the same sample, sequenced in a study of OX40 agonist ivuxolimab in advanced cancers. Library construction relied on the immunoSEQ multiplex PCR assay. Not all clones reach the TCRdb copy of this immuneACCESS table, which keeps in-frame sequences only. Checked studies attribute under half of the gap to unresolved V genes and leave the rest unexplained. The sample data list approximately 74,000 clones, and 75% to 90% of these were observed just once. The top ten clones comprise around 2% of the sample. Sequencing was performed on CD4+ or CD8+ T cells sorted from blood, taken in a trial of the OX40 agonist ivuxolimab. Receptor source: an adult with an advanced solid tumor such as melanoma, head and neck, liver or kidney cancer.

DNA of the CDR3: TGCGCCAGCAGCCGACTGTTCTCAGGTCAAGGTCGAGAGCAGTACTTC. Translation gives CASSRLFSGQGREQYF. The gene calls are TRBV5-1 and TRBJ2-7; D is unclear. Trimming took 4 bases from V and 7 from J, leaving 24 bases between them. The germline V gene encodes CDR1 SGHRS and CDR2 YFSETQ. This CDR3 is built from 16 residues.

The chain employs TRBV7-2 and TRBJ2-6; D is uncertain. The CDR3 spans 16 residues. With 5 bases removed from V and 2 bases from J, the gap between germline ends came to 13 bases. Germline V CDR1 and CDR2: SGHTA, FQGNSA. The CDR3 nucleotides read TGTGCCAGCAGCCAAACCCCAGGAACTGGGGCCAACGTCCTGACTTTC. Amino acids: CASSQTPGTGANVLTF.

The genes are TRBV28 and TRBJ1-1, with unresolved D. This CDR3 contains 14 residues. V lost 7 bases to trimming and J lost 1 base, with 13 bases between them. Germline assignment: CDR1 MDHEN and CDR2 SYDVKM. CDR3 sequence (DNA): TGTGCCAGCATTTTTGTCGGTTCGAACACTGAAGCTTTCTTT. It translates to CASIFVGSNTEAFF. The full variable domain, with the rest looked up from reference TRBV28 and TRBJ1-1, is DVKVTQSSRYLVKRTGEKVFLECVQDMDHENMFWYRQDPGLGLRLIYFSYDVKMKEKGDIPEGYSVSREKKERFSLILESASTNQTSMYLCASIFVGSNTEAFFGQGTRLTVV.

The chain couples TRBV7-9 to TRBJ1-5, with 8 positions matching TRBD1. J was trimmed by 4 bases and V by 5 bases; bases with no gene match: 1. The CDR3 spans 13 residues. Per germline, CDR1 SEHNR and CDR2 FQNEAQ (reference sequence). The CDR3 is CASSRQGNQPQHF. CDR3 bases: TGTGCCAGCAGCCGACAGGGGAATCAGCCCCAGCATTTT.

The V call is TRBV9, the J call TRBJ1-1; D call uncertain. V gave up 4 bases and J gave up 1 base, with 14 bases separating them. CDR1 is SGDLS and CDR2 is YYNGEE in the germline V gene. The CDR3 is 15 residues long. CDR3 region: CASSPRMAANTEAFF. DNA for the CDR3: TGTGCCAGCAGCCCAAGGATGGCGGCGAACACTGAAGCTTTCTTT.

The genes are TRBV7-3 and TRBJ1-6; TRBD1 might be the D (5 bases). V lost 8 bases, J lost 13 bases, and 18 bases lay in between. CDR1 is SGHTA, CDR2 FQGTGA, per germline. CDR3 length: 13 residues. CDR3 in DNA: TGTGCCAGCGGAAGTGGGGGTGTTGGTCCCCTCCACTTT. Protein product: CASGSGGVGPLHF. The full variable domain, completed using reference TRBV7-3 and TRBJ1-6, is GAGVSQTPSNKVTEKGKYVELRCDPISGHTALYWYRQSLGQGPEFLIYFQGTGAADDSGLPNDRFFAVRPEGSVSTLKIQRTERGDSAVYLCASGSGGVGPLHFGNGTRLTVT.

The CDR3 is CASSLASGGTAYNEQFF. CDR3 DNA sequence: TGTGCCAGCAGCTTGGCTAGCGGGGGGACCGCCTACAATGAGCAGTTCTTC. The gene calls are TRBV5-6 and TRBJ2-1; TRBD2 matches at 11 bases. The CDR3 covers 17 residues. Germline loops: CDR1 SGHDT, CDR2 YYEEEE. The V segment lost 0 bases and the J segment 2 bases; nucleotides outside the gene matches: 4.

CDR3 in DNA: TGTGCCACCAGCAGCTCCGGTAGACAGGGAAAATACGAGCAGTACTTC. Its protein is CATSSSGRQGKYEQYF. The chain is built from TRBV15 and TRBJ2-7; 7 nucleotides line up with TRBD1. This CDR3 is built from 16 residues. Germline trimming cut 3 bases from V and 4 bases from J; bases unmatched to any gene: 12. The germline V gene has CDR1 LNHNV and CDR2 YYDKDF (reference sequence).

In the case of this clone: This sample also contains other DNA sequences that code for the same CDR3. V is TRBV27 and J is TRBJ2-3; D may be TRBD1 (6 bases). This CDR3 spans 13 amino acids. The germline V gene has CDR1 MNHEY and CDR2 SMNVEV (reference sequence). With 6 bases removed from V and 3 bases from J, the gap between germline ends came to 10 bases. CDR3 DNA sequence: TGTGCCAGCAGGTTAACAGGGACAGATACGCAGTATTTT. Translated, it gives CASRLTGTDTQYF.

The chain carries TRBV10-1 and TRBJ2-1; D gene unclear. Trimming took 3 bases from V and 2 from J, leaving 14 bases between them. The CDR3 spans 16 residues. From germline, CDR1 is WNHNN and CDR2 SYGVQD (reference sequence). The CDR3 is CASSDGSSVPYNEQFF. CDR3 nucleotide sequence: TGCGCCAGCAGTGACGGAAGTTCAGTTCCCTACAATGAGCAGTTCTTC.

This chain uses TRBV5-1 with TRBJ2-2; D gene ambiguous. The CDR3 loop spans 14 amino acids. V gave up 1 base and J gave up 4 bases, with 8 bases separating them. The germline V gene encodes CDR1 SGHRS and CDR2 YFSETQ. CDR3 protein: CASSLTASTGELFF. Here the CDR3 DNA reads TGCGCCAGCAGCTTGACAGCCTCCACCGGGGAGCTGTTTTTT.

This clone was detected a few times. The chain is built from TRBV14 and TRBJ1-5; no clear D. The CDR3 length is 14 residues. The V end was cut by 4 bases, the J end by 1 base, with 8 bases between. Per germline, CDR1 SGHDN and CDR2 FVKESK. CDR3: CASSPLGSNQPQHF. The CDR3 DNA reads as TGTGCCAGCAGCCCCCTCGGGAGCAATCAGCCCCAGCATTTT.

This chain links TRBV6-5 with TRBJ2-7, with 7 bases matching TRBD1. The CDR3 consists of 13 residues. CDR1 MNHEY and CDR2 SVGAGI come from the germline V gene. V dropped 9 bases and J dropped 1; count of bases not matched to a gene: 6. The CDR3 loop is CASFGDSSYEQYF. In DNA, the CDR3 is TGTGCCAGTTTCGGGGACAGTTCCTACGAGCAGTACTTC.

In its sample, this clone was seen a few times. The chain is built from TRBV19 and TRBJ2-2; D is perhaps TRBD2 (6 bases). The CDR3 runs 15 residues. The V gene lost 4 bases and the J gene lost 6 bases, with 15 bases spanning the gap. From germline, CDR1 is LNHDA and CDR2 SQIVND (reference sequence). The CDR3 region has the DNA TGTGCCAGTAGTAGGGGGGAAGGATTGGCCGGGGAGCTGTTTTTT. Translating gives CASSRGEGLAGELFF.

This rearrangement joins TRBV9 to TRBJ2-3; D remains unclear. CDR3 length: 14 residues. Germline lookup yields CDR1 SGDLS and CDR2 YYNGEE. Trimming took off 0 bases at V and 6 bases at J, with 11 bases between the two ends. Here the CDR3 DNA reads TGTGCCAGCAGCGTAGGGTTAGGTAGGGATACGCAGTATTTT. This translates into CASSVGLGRDTQYF.

A few counts support this clone. The chain employs TRBV10-1 and TRBJ2-7; possibly TRBD1 for D (6 bases). The CDR3 contains 12 residues. CDR1 is WNHNN, CDR2 SYGVQD, per germline (reference sequence). V gave up 6 bases and J gave up 7 bases, with 13 bases separating them. CDR3 nucleotides: TGCGCCAGCAGCTCAGGGGTGGGGGAGCAGTACTTC. This translates into CASSSGVGEQYF.

This chain uses TRBV6-6 with TRBJ1-1; no reliable D call. The germline gives CDR1 MNHNY, CDR2 SVGAGI (reference sequence). The CDR3 loop spans 11 amino acids. Trimming cost V 4 bases and J 7 bases, with 7 bases left between them. CDR3: CASSSDREAFF. CDR3 sequence (DNA): TGTGCCAGCAGTTCCGACCGTGAAGCTTTCTTT.

V usage is TRBV2 and J usage is TRBJ2-1; D possibly corresponds to TRBD1 (5 bases). The CDR3 length is 12 residues. Trimming removed 2 bases at V and 7 bases at J, with 6 bases between. Germline V gene data show CDR1 as SNHLY and CDR2 as FYNNEI. CDR3 nucleotides: TGTGCCAGCAGTGAAAGGGGAAATGAGCAGTTCTTC. Translated, it gives CASSERGNEQFF.

This sequence joins TRBV5-1 and TRBJ2-3, with 7 bases lining up with TRBD2. Germline loops: CDR1 SGHRS, CDR2 YFSETQ. The CDR3 consists of 17 residues. With V trimmed by 4 bases and J by 3 bases, 14 bases remained unmatched. The chain's CDR3 is CASSPRTGGSSTDTQYF. The CDR3 nucleotides are TGCGCCAGCAGCCCTAGAACGGGAGGTAGCTCGACAGATACGCAGTATTTT. Variable domain in full (rest from reference TRBV5-1 and TRBJ2-3): KAGVTQTPRYLIKTRGQQVTLSCSPISGHRSVSWYQQTPGQGLQFLFEYFSETQRNKGNFPGRFSGRQFSNSRSEMNVSTLELGDSALYLCASSPRTGGSSTDTQYFGPGTRLTVL.

This clone was detected only a few times. V usage is TRBV18 and J usage is TRBJ1-5; D is perhaps TRBD1 (5 bases). Per the germline V gene, CDR1 is KGHSH and CDR2 is LQKENI. V lost 5 bases, J lost 4 bases, and 9 bases lay in between. The CDR3 length is 13 residues. Here the CDR3 DNA reads TGTGCCAGCTCATCAGACAGTAATCAGCCCCAGCATTTT. Translation gives CASSSDSNQPQHF.

This sequence joins TRBV10-1 and TRBJ2-7, with 9 bases matching TRBD1. The CDR3 is made up of 15 amino acids. Trimming at V came to 3 bases and at J to 7 bases, leaving 10 bases not matched to a gene. Germline values: CDR1 WNHNN, CDR2 SYGVQD (reference sequence). CDR3 in amino acids: CASSDGQGRGGEQYF. The CDR3 coding sequence is TGCGCCAGCAGTGATGGACAGGGGCGGGGTGGAGAGCAGTACTTC.